The entry that follows covers one TCR beta chain sequence. Its antigen is unknown. Looked up from germline, CDR1 is SGHRS and CDR2 is YFSETQ. The ends were cut back, 4 bases at V and 0 bases at J, with 11 bases in the middle. The CDR3 has 14 residues. This sample was taken from a study of T cells in Graves' hyperthyroidism and ophthalmopathy. RNA transcripts served as the template for amplifying TCR beta CDR3 regions. HTBI primers drove first-round RT-PCR of the TCR CDR3. Using its own MiXCR run on the multiplex PCR reads, TCRdb lists one record per CDR3 protein. The data hold about 34,000 distinct CDR3 sequences, with approximately 52% observed a single time. Findings and caveats of the study: Among thyroid clonotypes expanded above 0.001, most also appeared in blood. Before onset, ophthalmopathy was predicted by the model a median around 6 months earlier.

Specimen: blood. The sequence came from a woman aged 40 to 50 with Graves' ophthalmopathy. The chain carries TRBV5-1 and TRBJ2-7; D is undetermined. The CDR3 bases are TGCGCCAGCAGCCCTCAACAGTTCTCCTACGAGCAGTACTTC. It specifies CASSPQQFSYEQYF.